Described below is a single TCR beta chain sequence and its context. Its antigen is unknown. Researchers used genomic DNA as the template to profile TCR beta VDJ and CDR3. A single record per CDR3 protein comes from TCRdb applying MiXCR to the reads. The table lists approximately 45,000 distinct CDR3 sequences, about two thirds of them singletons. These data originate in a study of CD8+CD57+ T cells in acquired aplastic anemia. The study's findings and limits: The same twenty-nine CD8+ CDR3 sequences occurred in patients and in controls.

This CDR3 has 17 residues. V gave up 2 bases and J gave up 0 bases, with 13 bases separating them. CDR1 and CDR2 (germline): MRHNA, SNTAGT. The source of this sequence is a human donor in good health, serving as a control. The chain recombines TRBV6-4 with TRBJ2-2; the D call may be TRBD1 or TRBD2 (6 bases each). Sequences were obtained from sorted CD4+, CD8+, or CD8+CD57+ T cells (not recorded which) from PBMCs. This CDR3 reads CASSDHVGGANTGELFF. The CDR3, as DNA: TGTGCCAGCAGTGACCATGTGGGGGGCGCGAACACCGGGGAGCTGTTTTTT.